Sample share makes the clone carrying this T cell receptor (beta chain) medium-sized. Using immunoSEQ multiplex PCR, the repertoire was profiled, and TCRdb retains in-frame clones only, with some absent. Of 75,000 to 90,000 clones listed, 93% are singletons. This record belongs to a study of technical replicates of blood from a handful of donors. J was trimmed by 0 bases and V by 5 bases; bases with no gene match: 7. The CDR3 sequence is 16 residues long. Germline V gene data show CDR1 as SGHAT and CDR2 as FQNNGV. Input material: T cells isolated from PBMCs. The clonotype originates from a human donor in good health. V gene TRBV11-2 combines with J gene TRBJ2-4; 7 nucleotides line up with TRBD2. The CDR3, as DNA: TGTGCCAGCAGCCCCCGGGACTATACAGCCAAAAACATTCAGTACTTC. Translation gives CASSPRDYTAKNIQYF.